This T cell receptor (beta chain) was recorded in a study of T-cell reconstitution after alpha-beta-depleted transplantation in children. CDR3 length: 15 amino acids. The germline V gene encodes CDR1 LNHNV and CDR2 YYDKDF (reference sequence). The ends were cut back, 3 bases at V and 2 bases at J, with 11 bases in the middle. Unique molecular identifiers featured in how the TCRbeta library was prepared. MiXCR, run by TCRdb on the PCR reads, gives a single entry per CDR3 protein. The table includes some 450,000 distinct CDR3 sequences, around 46% detected once. The sample in question was PBMCs, obtained before TCRalphabeta/CD19-depleted stem cell transplant. The TCR comes from a girl aged 2-15 years with aplastic anemia, due to receive a stem cell transplant. This chain connects TRBV15 to TRBJ2-1; D is perhaps TRBD1 (5 bases). CDR3 in DNA: TGTGCCACCAGCAGTAAGGGGTCCCCCTACAATGAGCAGTTCTTC. Its translation: CATSSKGSPYNEQFF.